This T cell receptor (beta chain) was observed in a study of a mutant IDH1 vaccine in newly diagnosed glioma (dated by TCRdb to about 2021). Looking at the study overall: Eight vaccinations were administered to patients in weeks 1, 3, 5, 7, 11, 15, 19 and 23, corresponding to visits V03 through V10. Vaccination started 4-6 weeks after radiotherapy alone, or was given together with temozolomide cycles in the groups whose treatment included chemotherapy. Of the 30 to 35 treated patients, approximately 62% were male and roughly 38% were female, and a mean age of roughly 40 years was recorded. Before enrollment, most patients had been given radiochemotherapy with temozolomide as standard therapy, while the rest had received either radiotherapy alone or temozolomide alone. Peripheral blood was drawn at six visits: V03 (baseline), V05, V07, V10, V12 and V13. Longitudinal TCRB deep sequencing was done for 25 treated patients, wherever samples were available for exploratory analyses.

Libraries came from the immunoSEQ multiplex PCR assay. The hsTCRB Kit was used according to the manufacturer's protocol to amplify rearranged TCR beta chain sequences. Sequencing of TCRB libraries was carried out on an Illumina MiSeq. In the source study's methods: The proprietary platform of the kit vendor was used for demultiplexing, trimming and gene mapping. Held by TCRdb, this immuneACCESS table contains in-frame sequences only and omits some clones. Under half of the omission traces to an unresolved V gene where checked; the cause of the rest is unknown. That table is the source of V, J and clone size, and D and trimming were worked out from the DNA. This sample is represented by 38,000 or so clones; 80% to 90% of them were singletons. The ten largest clones represent 5% to 6.5% of the sample. Here is what the overall study found, with its caveats: Immune responses induced by the vaccine were seen in 93.3% of patients across multiple MHC alleles. Availability determined which PBMC samples were chosen for TCRB deep sequencing. Pseudoprogression appeared unrelated to alterations in the top peripheral T cell clonotypes detected by TCRB sequencing. According to the authors, sample limitations meant that analyses of patient blood samples could not be reproduced.

The CDR3 contains 17 residues, cysteine and phenylalanine counted. Only CDR3 DNA is held: 51 bases, read in frame from base 1. V lost 2 bases and J lost 7 bases; the stretch between them is 20 bases long. CDR1 and CDR2 were assigned from the germline V gene as SGHVS and FNYEAQ. As for this clone: Its antigen is not yet known. Qualities for individual bases were not recorded, and no much larger clone is one base off.

The time point label here, explained by the study, means: week 23, last vaccination. Each vaccine dose, consisting of 300 ug of a 20-mer mutant IDH1 peptide in Montanide, was administered subcutaneously with topical imiquimod. Newly diagnosed WHO grade 3 or 4 IDH1-mutant astrocytomas showing loss of nuclear ATRX were present in the donors. The samples were drawn from NOA16, a multicentre, single-arm, open-label phase I trial in Germany that tested a mutant IDH1 peptide vaccine in humans for the first time. Genomic DNA for TCRB sequencing was isolated from EDTA blood with the DNeasy Blood and Tissue Kit.

The source was PBMCs, collected from a glioma patient whose treatment included an IDH1 peptide vaccine. This TCR was recovered from a man in his forties with glioma. Recombination joined TRBV7-6 with TRBJ1-4; D gene: possibly TRBD1, on 5 matching bases. At the DNA level, the sequence is TGTGCCAGCAGCTTAAGGGGCCCCGGTACAGTACGTGAAAAACTGTTTTTT. Its protein is CASSLRGPGTVREKLFF.